A single sample is the source of the 4 T cell receptor beta chains below, sequenced in a study of persistence of HIV-infected CD4 T cells. Cells were stimulated with overlapping HIV-1 Gag 15-mer peptides. CD40L-negative CD69-negative CD45RO-high memory CD4+ T cells were sorted as populations depleted of antigen-responding cells. Sequencing used immunoSEQ version 4 in survey mode. This table comes from immunoSEQ multiplex PCR, and its TCRdb copy is limited to in-frame clones, with some not included. The sample holds some 58,000 clones; roughly 77% are singletons and the top ten take over 1.5%. Their specific antigens are unknown. The sample in question was CD4+ T cells sorted from PBMCs after roughly 18-hour stimulation, obtained from a patient who received antiretroviral therapy. These receptor sequences come from an adult man with HIV who was CMV-seropositive.

This clone appeared once. The V gene is TRBV5-1, the J gene TRBJ2-3, with 13 nucleotides matching TRBD2. Germline trimming cut 1 base from V and 1 base from J; bases unmatched to any gene: 3. Germline V gene data show CDR1 as SGHRS and CDR2 as YFSETQ. The CDR3 is 17 amino acids. The CDR3, as DNA: TGCGCCAGCAGCTTGTTTGGGACTAGCGGGGGCACAGATACGCAGTATTTT. Amino acids: CASSLFGTSGGTDTQYF. Complete variable domain (other parts from reference TRBV5-1 and TRBJ2-3): KAGVTQTPRYLIKTRGQQVTLSCSPISGHRSVSWYQQTPGQGLQFLFEYFSETQRNKGNFPGRFSGRQFSNSRSEMNVSTLELGDSALYLCASSLFGTSGGTDTQYFGPGTRLTVL.

The J gene is TRBJ1-3, the V gene TRBV19; 8 nucleotides match TRBD1. J gave up 0 bases and V 5 bases, and 3 bases lay outside the gene matches. Germline CDR1 is LNHDA and CDR2 is SQIVND (reference sequence). CDR3 length equals 15 residues. DNA of the CDR3: TGTGCCAGTAGTCCCAGGGGGCTCTCTGGAAACACCATATATTTT. This encodes CASSPRGLSGNTIYF.

The rearrangement links TRBV15 to TRBJ1-5; no definite D call. Germline assignment: CDR1 LNHNV and CDR2 YYDKDF (reference sequence). The V end was cut by 11 bases, the J end by 7 bases, with 9 bases between. The CDR3 totals 10 residues. The CDR3 DNA reads TGTGCCCCCGTGAGGCAGCCCCAGCATTTT. This gives the protein CAPVRQPQHF.

This chain links TRBV7-6 with TRBJ2-7; a weak D match, TRBD2 (6 bases). This CDR3 has 14 amino acids. CDR1 and CDR2 from the germline V gene are SGHVS and FNYEAQ. Trimming pared 3 bases from V and 2 bases from J, leaving 11 bases between. The DNA of the CDR3 is TGTGCCAGCAGCTTCGGGACTTTACCCTACGAGCAGTACTTC. It specifies CASSFGTLPYEQYF.